The clone carrying this T cell receptor (beta chain) is a singleton in its sample. Using immunoSEQ multiplex PCR, the repertoire was profiled, and TCRdb retains in-frame clones only, with some absent. The sample comprises tens of thousands of clones, 90% to 97% of which are singletons, and around 0.4% rests with the top ten. The data are from a study of technical replicates of blood from a handful of donors. The V and J ends lost 4 bases and 1 base, in that order; junction bases with no gene match: 3. The CDR3 contains 15 residues. Looked up from germline, CDR1 is LNHDA and CDR2 is SQIVND (reference sequence).

J is TRBJ2-1 and V is TRBV19; 8 positions match TRBD2. The specimen was T cells isolated from PBMCs. The sequence was obtained from a human donor in good health. The CDR3 reads CASSKSGGSYNEQFF. In DNA form, the CDR3 reads TGTGCCAGTAGTAAAAGCGGGGGATCCTACAATGAGCAGTTCTTC.